The entry below gives a single T cell receptor (beta chain) sequence along with its context. Cohort placement rested on clinical history that participants reported themselves. This entry belongs to a study of blood T cell repertoires in COVID-19. In the study overall: Researchers got acute and convalescent COVID-19 samples from the United States, Italy and Spain. PBMCs, B-cell-depleted T cells, or T cells provided the cDNA or gDNA that made up the material.

The repertoire was sequenced with immunoSEQ multiplex PCR; TCRdb's copy has only in-frame clones and lacks some. In the table there are 340,000 or so clones, 86% of which are singletons. Sample: PBMCs or T cells enriched from blood (not recorded which). The receptor's source is a woman between 35 and 50 years old with acute COVID-19.

The DNA of the CDR3 is TGCGCCAGCAGTGAGAGAGCGTCAAACCACAGGGAGGGGACTAGCGGGAGCTTGACCTACGAGCAGTACTTC. The encoded protein is CASSERASNHREGTSGSLTYEQYF. V gene TRBV10-1 combines with J gene TRBJ2-7; 14 nucleotides agree with TRBD2. The CDR3 loop spans 24 amino acids. V was clipped by 2 bases and J by 2 bases; unmatched bases: 26. The germline gives CDR1 WNHNN, CDR2 SYGVQD (reference sequence).